This T cell receptor beta chain came from a study of OX40 agonist ivuxolimab in advanced cancers. Sequencing was performed with immunoSEQ multiplex PCR; in TCRdb, only in-frame clones are kept and a portion is missing. Of around 15,000 clones in the sample, about 80% were seen once. The investigators sampled blood at baseline, at cycle 4 day 1, and at cycle 7 day 1. This clone has only a few counts. The source is an adult with an advanced solid tumor such as melanoma, head and neck, liver or kidney cancer. The sequences come from CD4+ or CD8+ T cells sorted from blood, collected in a trial of the OX40 agonist ivuxolimab.

This chain's CDR3 is CASSASGGGYTF. DNA for the CDR3: TGTGCCAGCAGTGCCTCCGGGGGTGGCTACACCTTC. The chain recombines TRBV6-6 with TRBJ1-2; TRBD1 might be the D (5 bases). V dropped 5 bases and J dropped 7 bases, with 11 bases sitting between them. CDR1 MNHNY and CDR2 SVGAGI come from the germline V gene (reference sequence). The CDR3 is 12 amino acids.